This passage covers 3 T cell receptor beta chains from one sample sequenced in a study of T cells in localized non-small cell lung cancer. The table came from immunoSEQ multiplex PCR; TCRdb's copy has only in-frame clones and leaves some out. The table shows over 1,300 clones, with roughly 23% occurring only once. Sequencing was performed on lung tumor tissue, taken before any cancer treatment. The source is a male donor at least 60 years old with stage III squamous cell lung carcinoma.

The CDR3 nucleotides are TGTGCCAGCTGCATTAGCGGGACTAGCACAGATACGCAGTATTTT. Residues: CASCISGTSTDTQYF. The rearrangement links TRBV6-8 to TRBJ2-3; TRBD2 matches at 8 bases. Trimming took 8 bases from V and 0 from J; bases not matched to a gene: 7. The CDR3 is 15 residues long. Germline CDR1 is MNHGY and CDR2 is SAAAGT.

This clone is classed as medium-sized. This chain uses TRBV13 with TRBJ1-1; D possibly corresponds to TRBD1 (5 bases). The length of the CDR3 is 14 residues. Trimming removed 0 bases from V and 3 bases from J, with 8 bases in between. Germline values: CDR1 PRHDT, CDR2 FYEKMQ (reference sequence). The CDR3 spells CASSLGQGHTEAFF. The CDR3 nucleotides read TGTGCCAGCAGCTTAGGTCAGGGCCACACTGAAGCTTTCTTT.

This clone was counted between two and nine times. The CDR3 region has the DNA TGTGCCAGCAGTGACCGGGACAGGGAAAACTATGGCTACACCTTC. It codes for CASSDRDRENYGYTF. V is TRBV9 and J is TRBJ1-2, with TRBD1 matching 9 bases. The CDR3 has 15 residues. V gave up 5 bases and J gave up 2 bases; unmatched junction bases: 7. CDR1 SGDLS and CDR2 YYNGEE come from the germline V gene.